The clone carrying this T cell receptor (beta chain) was observed a few times. Its antigen is undetermined. This sample is drawn from a study of B cell selection in AIRE deficiency. Regarding the study as a whole: About 30% of healthy-shared Treg TCRbeta sequences appeared in patient Tconv cells. AIRE-deficient Tconv and Treg repertoires matched healthy donors in TCRBV, CDR3 length, diversity. Shorter CDR3s marked shared Treg sequences, biased toward few non-templated insertions.

Sorting defined conventional CD4 T cells as CD4+CD127+. TCRdb keeps only in-frame clones here, not all; method: immunoSEQ multiplex PCR. The table includes 20,000 to 30,000 clones, less than 97% detected once. Germline assignment: CDR1 MDHEN and CDR2 SYDVKM. The CDR3 spans 14 residues. Trimming left V 2 bases short and J 0 bases short, with 7 bases between. The TCR comes from a human donor in good health. This chain uses TRBV28 with TRBJ1-2; a weak D match, TRBD1 (6 bases). Sample: CD4+CD127+ conventional T cells sorted from PBMCs. The CDR3 loop reads CASSLGTTNYGYTF. The CDR3 DNA reads TGTGCCAGCAGTTTAGGGACAACTAACTATGGCTACACCTTC.